The 14 T cell receptor beta chains listed next were all sequenced from one sample in a study of blood T cell repertoires in COVID-19. Data came from immunoSEQ multiplex PCR; TCRdb stores just in-frame clones and leaves some out. The sample contains approximately 250,000 clones, 84% of which appear only once. The material sequenced was peripheral blood. Every receptor here comes from a woman aged 40 to 49 who had recovered from COVID-19.

The rearrangement links TRBV5-6 to TRBJ2-3; possible D gene TRBD1, 6 bases. The CDR3 extends over 15 amino acids. Germline V lookup: CDR1 SGHDT, CDR2 YYEEEE. Trimming shortened V by 1 base and J by 3 bases, and 12 bases separated the two germline ends. The CDR3 sequence: CASSLYRDRTDTQYF. The DNA for the CDR3 is TGTGCCAGCAGCTTGTACAGGGATAGGACAGATACGCAGTATTTT.

The V gene is TRBV7-6, the J gene TRBJ2-2; TRBD1 matches 9 bases. Per the germline V gene, CDR1 is SGHVS and CDR2 is FNYEAQ. There are 18 residues in the CDR3. With 0 bases clipped from V and 5 bases from J, the junction kept 10 bases outside the gene matches. The CDR3 coding sequence is TGTGCCAGCAGCTTAGCCTTCTCGGGACAGGGTTATACCGGGGAGCTGTTTTTT. Its translation is CASSLAFSGQGYTGELFF.

The chain employs TRBV5-1 and TRBJ2-3; TRBD2 matches at 8 bases. CDR3 length: 18 amino acids. The junction had 14 bases not matched to a gene; V was cut back by 4 bases and J by 1 base. The germline V gene has CDR1 SGHRS and CDR2 YFSETQ. The CDR3 reads CASSPGTSSMRGTDTQYF. The CDR3 nucleotides are TGCGCCAGCAGCCCCGGGACTAGTAGTATGAGGGGCACAGATACGCAGTATTTT.

V gene TRBV2 combines with J gene TRBJ2-7; 9 bases are a match to TRBD2. Germline loops: CDR1 SNHLY, CDR2 FYNNEI. The CDR3 totals 15 residues. Losses at the gene ends were 6 bases for V and 1 base for J; bases not matched to a gene: 7. The CDR3, as DNA: TGTGCCAGCAGCAGGGAAGCGGGGGGTTCCTACGAGCAGTACTTC. As protein: CASSREAGGSYEQYF.

The gene calls are TRBV2 and TRBJ2-1; 9 bases match TRBD2. The CDR3 extends over 15 amino acids. The V and J ends lost 5 bases and 5 bases, in that order; junction bases with no gene match: 7. Germline CDR1 SNHLY, CDR2 FYNNEI. The CDR3, as DNA: TGTGCCAGCAGTCAATCAGCGGGGGGTAACAATGAGCAGTTCTTC. It codes for CASSQSAGGNNEQFF.

The sample holds a few counts of this clone. The DNA for the CDR3 is TGTGCCTGGACCCCCGGAGGTGTCTATGGCTACACCTTC. This encodes CAWTPGGVYGYTF. V usage is TRBV30 and J usage is TRBJ1-2; unclear D gene. The CDR3 is 13 amino acids. Germline assignment: CDR1 GTSNPN and CDR2 SVGIG (reference sequence). V was trimmed by 4 bases and J by 4 bases, leaving 13 bases between them.

V gene TRBV7-2 combines with J gene TRBJ2-7; 9 bases are a match to TRBD1. The CDR3 has 17 amino acids. V dropped 4 bases and J dropped 4; count of bases not matched to a gene: 14. The V gene's germline CDR1 is SGHTA and CDR2 FQGNSA. The CDR3 DNA reads TGTGCCAGCAGCTCAACCCGCTCCGGGACAGGGAGTTACGAGCAGTACTTC. Its translation is CASSSTRSGTGSYEQYF.

This clone has a single count. This chain joins TRBV3-1 (or the pseudogene TRBV3-2) and TRBJ2-5, with 7 bases that match TRBD1. J lost 4 bases, V lost 4 bases, and 9 bases had no gene match. CDR3 length: 15 amino acids. CDR1 and CDR2 from the germline V gene are LGHDT and YNNKEL (reference sequence). The CDR3 region is CASSLLGQGVETQYF. CDR3 DNA: TGTGCCAGCAGCCTTTTAGGTCAGGGGGTAGAGACCCAGTACTTC.

This clone was seen once. In DNA, the CDR3 is TGTGCCAGCAGCCAAGACAGGGCGGTCTATGGCTACACCTTC. This gives the protein CASSQDRAVYGYTF. The chain has TRBV14 and TRBJ1-2; a weak D match, TRBD1 (5 bases). The germline V and J ends were trimmed by 0 bases and 4 bases, with 9 bases remaining between them. This CDR3 has 14 amino acids. Germline lookup yields CDR1 SGHDN and CDR2 FVKESK.

The V and J genes are TRBV18 and TRBJ2-7, with 9 bases fitting TRBD1. The trim removed 3 bases at V and 6 bases at J, leaving 3 bases unmatched. Germline V gives CDR1 KGHSH, CDR2 LQKENI. The CDR3 has 13 residues. The CDR3 here is CASSPSDRGEQYF. As DNA, the CDR3 is TGTGCCAGCTCACCGTCGGACAGGGGCGAGCAGTACTTC. Based on the CDR3 plus reference TRBV18 and TRBJ2-7, the full variable domain is NAGVMQNPRHLVRRRGQEARLRCSPMKGHSHVYWYRQLPEEGLKFMVYLQKENIIDESGMPKERFSAEFPKEGPSILRIQQVVRGDSAAYFCASSPSDRGEQYFGPGTRLTVT.

The V and J genes are TRBV30 and TRBJ2-7, with D perhaps matching TRBD2 (5 bases). The V end lost 5 bases, the J end lost 0 bases, and 8 bases lay between the germline ends. The CDR3 loop spans 12 amino acids. CDR1 and CDR2 from the germline V gene are GTSNPN and SVGIG (reference sequence). The DNA for the CDR3 is TGTGCCTGGGACCGGGGCTCCTACGAGCAGTACTTC. Amino acids: CAWDRGSYEQYF.

The rearrangement uses TRBV5-1 and TRBJ2-1; TRBD2 aligns across 13 bases. V lost 3 bases to trimming and J lost 9 bases; unmatched junction nucleotides: 3. The CDR3 extends over 14 amino acids. Germline CDR1 is SGHRS and CDR2 is YFSETQ. The CDR3, as DNA: TGCGCCAGCAGCTCGGGACTAGCGGGGACTGAGCAGTTCTTC. Its protein is CASSSGLAGTEQFF.

V usage is TRBV9 and J usage is TRBJ2-5; 7 bases are a match to TRBD1. The germline gives CDR1 SGDLS, CDR2 YYNGEE. The CDR3 runs 15 residues. The trim removed 3 bases at V and 0 bases at J, leaving 5 bases unmatched. The CDR3 DNA reads as TGTGCCAGCAGCGGCCTCGGGACAGACCAAGAGACCCAGTACTTC. As protein: CASSGLGTDQETQYF.

V is TRBV28 and J is TRBJ1-2; D is perhaps TRBD1 (5 bases). V lost 6 bases and J 4 bases, leaving 15 bases between the germline ends. CDR1 MDHEN and CDR2 SYDVKM come from the germline V gene. CDR3 size: 14 residues. CDR3 in DNA: TGTGCCAGCAGCTCTGACAGTGAGATCTATGGCTACACCTTC. It translates to CASSSDSEIYGYTF.